The present T cell receptor (beta chain) was sequenced within a study of blood T cell repertoires in COVID-19. Study context: Samples taken during acute and convalescent COVID-19 were collected in the United States, Italy and Spain.

Losses at the gene ends were 8 bases for V and 2 bases for J; bases not matched to a gene: 2. The CDR3 contains 12 residues. Germline V CDR1 and CDR2: MGHRA, YSYEKL. In the source study's methods: Estimation of nucleated cell counts was performed using reference gene primer amplification. Assay: immunoSEQ multiplex PCR; the TCRdb copy retains only in-frame clones and omits some. V, J and clone size are taken as reported in that table, and D and trimming were inferred from the DNA itself. The sample carries around 140,000 clones, over 80% recorded once. This clonotype was sampled from a man aged 25-40 years with COVID-19, enrolled during active disease. This chain uses TRBV4-1 with TRBJ2-5; 7 positions agree with TRBD2. The material sequenced was peripheral blood. CDR3 bases: TGCGCCAGCTGGGGGGGGCAAGAGACCCAGTACTTC. As protein: CASWGGQETQYF.